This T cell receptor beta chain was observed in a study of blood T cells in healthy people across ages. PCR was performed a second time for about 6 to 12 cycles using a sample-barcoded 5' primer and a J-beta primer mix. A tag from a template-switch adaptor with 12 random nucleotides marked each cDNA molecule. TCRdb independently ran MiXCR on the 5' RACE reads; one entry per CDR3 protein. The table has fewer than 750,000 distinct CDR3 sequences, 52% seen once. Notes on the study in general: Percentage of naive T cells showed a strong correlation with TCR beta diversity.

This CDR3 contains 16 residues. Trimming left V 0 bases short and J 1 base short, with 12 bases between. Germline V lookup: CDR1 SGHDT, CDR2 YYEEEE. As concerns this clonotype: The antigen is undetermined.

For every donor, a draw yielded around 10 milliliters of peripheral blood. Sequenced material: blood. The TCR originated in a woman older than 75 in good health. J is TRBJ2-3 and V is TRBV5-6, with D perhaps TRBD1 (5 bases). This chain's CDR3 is CASSLGTRSGTDTQYF. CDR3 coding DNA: TGTGCCAGCAGCTTGGGGACAAGGTCAGGCACAGATACGCAGTATTTT.